The next 17 T cell receptor beta chains were all read from a single sample in a study of T cells after yellow fever vaccination (dated by TCRdb to the late 2010s). The treatment or condition label for this specimen denotes: live attenuated yellow fever vaccine strain. Receptor libraries were prepared by 5' RACE. The reads were generated on an Illumina HiSeq 2500. TCRdb trimmed public reads at Q25 via fastp, called clones via MiXCR and kept in-frame beta chains. All rows with the same CDR3 protein become a single entry with the most common DNA and genes. The sample records approximately 150,000 distinct CDR3 sequences, 7% to 9% of which are singletons. Clones ranked in the top ten supply roughly 0.77% of the sample. The sequencing here drew on CD4+ T cells sorted from PBMCs, taken 5 days after the yellow fever booster vaccination. The receptors originated from a man aged 30 to 39 who received the YFV17D yellow fever vaccine.

This clonotype was observed a few times. V is TRBV19 and J is TRBJ2-2; D unresolved. Trimming left V 3 bases short and J 4 bases short, with 6 bases between. The CDR3 sequence is 13 residues long. Germline assignment: CDR1 LNHDA and CDR2 SQIVND (reference sequence). CDR3 region: CASSMDGTGELFF. In DNA form, the CDR3 reads TGTGCCAGTAGTATGGACGGCACCGGGGAGCTGTTTTTT.

The chain is built from TRBV5-4 and TRBJ2-2; 7 positions match TRBD2. Germline CDR1 reads SGHNT; CDR2 reads YYREEE (reference sequence). Trimming removed 3 bases from V and 0 bases from J; junction bases left unmatched: 5. The CDR3 totals 16 residues. CDR3 amino acids: CASSSGGGTNTGELFF. The CDR3 nucleotides read TGTGCCAGCAGCTCTGGGGGGGGAACGAACACCGGGGAGCTGTTTTTT.

This clonotype came up many times. J is TRBJ2-3 and V is TRBV20-1, with D possibly being TRBD1 (6 bases). This CDR3 has 14 residues. V was shortened by 0 bases and J by 5 bases, with 12 bases between the two germline ends. From germline, CDR1 is DFQATT and CDR2 SNEGSKA (reference sequence). As DNA, the CDR3 is TGCAGTGCTAGAGAGCTACAGGGCATAGATACGCAGTATTTT. Translation: CSARELQGIDTQYF.

This clonotype was seen ten or more times. The CDR3: CASSLRTGIYEQYF. The CDR3 DNA is TGTGCCAGCAGTTTGAGGACAGGGATCTACGAGCAGTACTTC. The chain couples TRBV12-3 or TRBV12-4 to TRBJ2-7; 8 positions agree with TRBD1. V dropped 3 bases and J dropped 3; count of bases not matched to a gene: 4. This CDR3 has 14 amino acids.

This clonotype was seen ten or more times. The chain is built from TRBV7-2 and TRBJ2-1, with TRBD2 as a possible D gene (8 bases). Germline CDR1 is SGHTA and CDR2 is FQGNSA. CDR3 size: 16 residues. V was clipped by 0 bases and J by 8 bases, with 17 bases between them. CDR3 sequence (DNA): TGTGCCAGCAGCTTAGCAGCTCCGGGAGGGGGCTATGAGCAGTTCTTC. Protein sequence: CASSLAAPGGGYEQFF.

Points on this clonotype: Its ends do not fully match the called genes, so a read error is possible. The genes are TRBV12-3 or TRBV12-4 and TRBJ2-6; 9 bases match TRBD1. This CDR3 has 18 residues. The DNA for the CDR3 is TGTGCCTGCAGTTTAACGGGACAGGGATCCACTGGGGCCAACGTCCTGACTTTC. Translated: CACSLTGQGSTGANVLTF.

This clonotype has at least ten counts. The V gene is TRBV7-7, the J gene TRBJ2-1; 7 nucleotides match TRBD2. V lost 3 bases and J lost 6; bases outside the gene matches: 2. The CDR3 consists of 13 residues. Germline CDR1 is SSHAT and CDR2 is FNYEAQ (reference sequence). The CDR3 here is CASSFGRSNEQFF. The CDR3, as DNA: TGTGCCAGCAGCTTCGGGAGGTCCAATGAGCAGTTCTTC.

This rearrangement joins TRBV5-4 to TRBJ2-1, with 9 bases identical to TRBD2. Germline V lookup: CDR1 SGHNT, CDR2 YYREEE (reference sequence). Trimming cost V 0 bases and J 2 bases; bases outside gene matches: 3. The CDR3 extends over 16 amino acids. The CDR3 DNA reads TGTGCCAGCAGCTTGGCACTAGCGGGTCCCTACAATGAGCAGTTCTTC. This translates into CASSLALAGPYNEQFF.

This clonotype was picked up many times. The V gene is TRBV4-2, the J gene TRBJ2-2; 14 bases line up with TRBD2. The CDR3 spans 18 residues. The V gene's germline CDR1 is LGHNA and CDR2 YNFKEQ. With 4 bases clipped from V and 5 bases from J, the junction kept 9 bases outside the gene matches. The CDR3 reads CASSLTGTSGRRTGELFF. For the CDR3, the DNA is TGTGCCAGCAGCCTTACCGGGACTAGCGGGAGAAGGACCGGGGAGCTGTTTTTT.

The chain couples TRBV3-1 to TRBJ2-7, with D possibly being TRBD1 or TRBD2 (5 bases each). V lost 1 base to trimming and J lost 2 bases, with 18 bases between them. In germline, CDR1 is LGHDT, CDR2 YNNKEL (reference sequence). The CDR3 has 17 residues. CDR3 sequence: CASSQGGAGGYPYEQYF. CDR3 in DNA: TGTGCCAGCAGCCAAGGAGGGGCGGGTGGCTACCCCTACGAGCAGTACTTC.

This clonotype occurred a few times. The chain links TRBV27 to TRBJ2-3, with TRBD2 matching over 8 bases. The CDR3 length is 15 residues. The germline V gene encodes CDR1 MNHEY and CDR2 SMNVEV (reference sequence). V dropped 7 bases and J dropped 6; count of bases not matched to a gene: 12. CDR3 protein: CASTRLAPRGDTQYF. The CDR3 bases are TGTGCCAGCACCAGACTAGCGCCCCGAGGTGATACGCAGTATTTT.

This clonotype occurred a few times. The chain employs TRBV20-1 and TRBJ2-1; TRBD2 is a possible D gene (6 bases). The V end lost 0 bases, the J end lost 0 bases, and 15 bases lay between the germline ends. The CDR3 sequence is 17 residues long. Germline assignment: CDR1 DFQATT and CDR2 SNEGSKA (reference sequence). The CDR3 loop is CSARDIGGVNSYNEQFF. CDR3 bases: TGCAGTGCTAGAGATATCGGCGGGGTTAACTCCTACAATGAGCAGTTCTTC.

At least ten counts were recorded for this clonotype. Germline and junction disagree at one end, which may indicate a read error. The gene calls are TRBV7-9 and TRBJ2-1; 9 bases line up with TRBD2. The CDR3 extends over 14 amino acids. Germline values: CDR1 SEHNR, CDR2 FQNEAQ (reference sequence). The CDR3 loop is CASGLREGYNEQFF. For the CDR3, the DNA is TGTGCCAGCGGCTTGCGGGAGGGGTACAATGAGCAGTTCTTC.

This clonotype was seen repeatedly, ten times or more. The chain uses TRBV7-2 and TRBJ2-5, with D perhaps TRBD2 (5 bases). Germline loops: CDR1 SGHTA, CDR2 FQGNSA. This CDR3 comprises 14 residues. V dropped 6 bases and J dropped 5 bases, with 16 bases sitting between them. The CDR3 region has the DNA TGTGCCAGCAGTTCAACACGGCCGGGGGAGACCCAGTACTTC. Its translation: CASSSTRPGETQYF. The whole variable domain, remainder taken from reference TRBV7-2 and TRBJ2-5, is GAGVSQSPSNKVTEKGKDVELRCDPISGHTALYWYRQSLGQGLEFLIYFQGNSAPDKSGLPSDRFSAERTGGSVSTLTIQRTQQEDSAVYLCASSSTRPGETQYFGPGTRLLVL.

Regarding this clonotype: One end of the junction does not line up with germline, which may come from a read error. The J gene is TRBJ2-1, the V gene TRBV20-1; 8 positions match TRBD2. The CDR3 totals 17 residues. Germline V CDR1 and CDR2: DFQATT, SNEGSKA (reference sequence). This CDR3 reads CCASSAGGFGSYNEQFF. In DNA, the CDR3 is TGCTGTGCTAGTTCTGCGGGAGGATTTGGCTCCTACAATGAGCAGTTCTTC.

This clonotype was recorded at least ten times. The chain links TRBV20-1 to TRBJ2-3; D uncertain. Looked up from germline, CDR1 is DFQATT and CDR2 is SNEGSKA (reference sequence). The CDR3 contains 11 residues. Trimming removed 0 bases at V and 7 bases at J, with 5 bases between. The CDR3 DNA reads as TGCAGTGCTAGAGATTCCCATACGCAGTATTTT. Its protein is CSARDSHTQYF.

This clonotype was observed at least ten times. The V and J genes are TRBV7-6 and TRBJ2-7; TRBD1 matches at 8 bases. Trimming removed 0 bases from V and 1 base from J; junction bases left unmatched: 2. The CDR3 loop spans 15 amino acids. The germline V gene has CDR1 SGHVS and CDR2 FNYEAQ. As DNA, the CDR3 is TGTGCCAGCAGCTTAGCTGGGACAGGATCCTACGAGCAGTACTTC. This encodes CASSLAGTGSYEQYF.